The entry below describes one T cell receptor (beta chain). No antigen is known for it. The sample belongs to a study of cytomegalovirus exposure and HLA in healthy donors. Trimming cost V 0 bases and J 0 bases, with 16 bases left between them. The CDR3 covers 18 residues. Germline V gene lookup returns CDR1 SGHRS and CDR2 YFSETQ. A multiplex PCR was run with 60 Vbeta primers and 13 Jbeta primers. Sequencing used immunoSEQ multiplex PCR; TCRdb keeps in-frame clones, though not all of them. The sample table includes about 140,000 clones. Whole-study results and caveats: The records held CMV serostatus as the only immune exposure information. TCR beta V segments were, for the most part, productive about 87% or about 30% of the time in an earlier analysis.

V usage is TRBV5-1 and J usage is TRBJ2-1, with D possibly TRBD1 on 6 matching bases. The sequence derives from a woman younger than 30 in good health and CMV-seronegative. Specimen: PBMCs. The CDR3 sequence: CASSLAPTGASSYNEQFF. CDR3 DNA: TGCGCCAGCAGCTTGGCTCCGACAGGTGCTAGCTCCTACAATGAGCAGTTCTTC. The complete variable domain, with remaining parts taken from reference TRBV5-1 and TRBJ2-1, reads KAGVTQTPRYLIKTRGQQVTLSCSPISGHRSVSWYQQTPGQGLQFLFEYFSETQRNKGNFPGRFSGRQFSNSRSEMNVSTLELGDSALYLCASSLAPTGASSYNEQFFGPGTRLTVL.